This T cell receptor beta chain was retrieved from a study of blood T cell repertoires in COVID-19. The overall study: The United States, Italy and Spain provided the acute and convalescent COVID-19 samples.

The junction had 6 bases not matched to a gene; V was cut back by 3 bases and J by 6 bases. This CDR3 contains 16 residues. Germline CDR1 and CDR2: KGHSH and LQKENI. TCRdb's table, derived via immunoSEQ multiplex PCR, lists solely in-frame clones and lacks some. This sample has 400,000 or so clones; around nine tenths occur once, and the top ten carry around 3%. This clonotype originated in a human donor in a cohort sampled during active COVID-19. What was sequenced was peripheral blood. The J gene is TRBJ2-1, the V gene TRBV18; 12 nucleotides match TRBD2. CDR3 residues: CASSPGLAGTGNEQFF. The CDR3 DNA is TGTGCCAGCTCACCCGGACTAGCGGGAACCGGCAATGAGCAGTTCTTC.